The entry below describes one T cell receptor beta chain. V lost 2 bases to trimming and J lost 8 bases, with 15 bases between them. Germline V gene lookup returns CDR1 GTSNPN and CDR2 SVGIG (reference sequence). The CDR3 consists of 14 residues. These data belong to a study of shared clonotypes between healthy human individuals. This table comes from immunoSEQ multiplex PCR, and its TCRdb copy is limited to in-frame clones, with some not included. The sample holds about 2 million clones, roughly 94% seen once. The sequenced material came from naive CD4+ T cells sorted from blood. Subset given: CD45RA+ positively selected. This sequence was found in a man aged 18 to 29 in good health. This chain connects TRBV30 to TRBJ1-4; D gene uncertain. CDR3 DNA: TGTGCCTGGAGTAGAAGTCCGTCGGGAGAAAAACTGTTTTTT. Protein: CAWSRSPSGEKLFF.